The T cell receptor beta chain under discussion was sequenced for a study of CD8 T cells in Susac syndrome (dated by TCRdb to between 2018 and 2020). Turning to the overall study: Of the Susac syndrome patients who were sequenced, roughly six had clinically active disease and eight were in clinical remission. Whether CD8+ T cell activation and differentiation in Susac syndrome was antigen driven was tested using repertoire sequencing. Susac syndrome patients were therapy-naive, on corticosteroids (some also receiving IVIg), or on IVIg alone at blood withdrawal.

General conclusions and limits of the study: The number of individuals in the TCR sequencing and HLA analysis was acknowledged as relatively small. In the CD4+ T cell repertoire of Susac syndrome patients, clonal expansion was not detected.

Peripheral blood CD8+ and CD4+ T cells from healthy donors, Susac syndrome patients and multiple sclerosis patients were profiled using high-throughput TCR beta sequencing. Recently defined diagnostic criteria for definite or probable disease were met by the Susac syndrome patients. CD8+ TEMRA cells were enriched by FACS, while bulk CD8+ and CD4+ T cells were purified by magnetic negative isolation. Blood was collected in EDTA tubes and processed within 24 hours, with PBMCs isolated through density gradient centrifugation. PBMCs destined for TCR sequencing were cryopreserved in liquid nitrogen and later thawed in a 37 °C water bath. The sorted or isolated CD4+, CD8+ and CD8+ TEMRA cells reached a purity of at least 90%. CDR1 and CDR2 are read off the germline V gene (reference sequence) as DFQATT and SNEGSKA. Unmatched junction bases come to 21, with V trimmed by 4 bases and J by 0 bases. The CDR3 sequence holds 19 residues, the cysteine and phenylalanine included. Here the CDR3 DNA is all that survives: 57 bases in frame from base 1.

RNA was extracted using the RNeasy kit, and roughly 0.5 to 1 ug of the RNA was reverse transcribed with random hexamers. TCR beta CDR3 regions were amplified with the immunoSEQ multiplex PCR assay covering 54 Vbeta and 13 Jbeta segments. Bias from PCR amplification was corrected by using a synthetic template baseline for primer optimization and for computational correction. Per the authors' processing: Reads were annotated to V, D and J genes according to IMGT and were analyzed with immunoSEQ Analyzer, with only productive sequences retained. Clonality was calculated as one minus the Shannon entropy normalized by log2 of the number of productive unique sequences. Public and private clones were assessed among the 100 most prevalent clones of each patient and control. A clone was defined as Susac-specific if it was absent from the healthy and MS cohorts, from roughly 980 published viral clones and from other ImmuneACCESS disease sequences. TCRdb reprocessed the public reads (quality trimming at Q25 with fastp, clone calling with MiXCR) and kept in-frame beta chains. Each record represents a unique CDR3 protein, reported with the most common genes and DNA among its rows. These V and J calls originate from TCRdb's pipeline instead of the authors' own analysis. Here the sample has some 240,000 distinct CDR3 sequences; 90% to 96% occur a single time. The top ten hold around 0.093% of the sample.

In the case of this clonotype: It lacks a known antigen. Base quality data are lacking; no much larger clone is found one base away.

The receptor's source is a human donor with Susac syndrome. The rearranged segments are TRBV20-1 and TRBJ2-7; 7 bases in between match TRBD2. Specimen: CD4+ T cells from PBMCs. The bases read TGCAGTGCTAAACCTCGAGCAGCGGGAATCCCGAGGATCTCCTACGAGCAGTACTTC. Its protein product is CSAKPRAAGIPRISYEQYF.